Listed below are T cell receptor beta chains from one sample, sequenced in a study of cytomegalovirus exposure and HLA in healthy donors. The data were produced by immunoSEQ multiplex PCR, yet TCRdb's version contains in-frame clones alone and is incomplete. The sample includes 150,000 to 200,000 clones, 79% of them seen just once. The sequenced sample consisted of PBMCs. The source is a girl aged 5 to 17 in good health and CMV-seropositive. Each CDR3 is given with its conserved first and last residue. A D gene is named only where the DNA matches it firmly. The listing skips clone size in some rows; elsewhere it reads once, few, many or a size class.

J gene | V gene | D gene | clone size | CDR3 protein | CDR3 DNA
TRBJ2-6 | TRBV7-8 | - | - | CASSLGLSGANVLTF | TGTGCCAGCAGCTTAGGGCTCTCTGGGGCCAACGTCCTGACTTTC
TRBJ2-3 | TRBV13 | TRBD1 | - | CASRWTGQGRDTQYF | TGTGCCAGCAGGTGGACGGGACAGGGAAGAGATACGCAGTATTTT
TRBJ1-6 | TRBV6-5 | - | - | CASTATANSPLHF | TGTGCCAGCACCGCGACAGCGAATTCACCCCTCCACTTT
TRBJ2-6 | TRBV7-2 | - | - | CASSLSSGANVLTF | TGTGCCAGCAGCTTGAGCTCTGGGGCCAACGTCCTGACTTTC
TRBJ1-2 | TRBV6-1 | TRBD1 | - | CASSDGTGVHYGYTF | TGTGCCAGCAGTGATGGGACAGGGGTTCACTATGGCTACACCTTC
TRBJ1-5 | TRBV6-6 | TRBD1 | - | CASSSGQGLNQPQHF | TGTGCCAGCAGCTCCGGACAGGGCCTAAATCAGCCCCAGCATTTT
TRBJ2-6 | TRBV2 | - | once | CATGAGANVLTF | TGTGCCACCGGAGCTGGGGCCAACGTCCTGACTTTC
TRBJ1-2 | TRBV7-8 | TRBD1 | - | CASSPVGTVGYTF | TGTGCCAGCAGCCCAGTAGGGACAGTTGGCTACACCTTC
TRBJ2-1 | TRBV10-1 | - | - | CASSESGGGFNEQFF | TGCGCCAGCAGTGAGTCAGGGGGGGGTTTTAATGAGCAGTTCTTC
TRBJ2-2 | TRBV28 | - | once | CASRVGPPGTGELFF | TGTGCCAGCAGGGTCGGACCCCCGGGGACCGGGGAGCTGTTTTTT
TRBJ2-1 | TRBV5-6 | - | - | CASSLALASNEQFF | TGTGCCAGCAGCTTGGCCCTAGCCTCCAATGAGCAGTTCTTC
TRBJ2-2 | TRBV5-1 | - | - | CASSLGDGGNTGELFF | TGCGCCAGCAGCTTGGGTGACGGGGGGAACACCGGGGAGCTGTTTTTT
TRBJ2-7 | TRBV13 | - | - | CASSNGQAYEQYF | TGTGCCAGCAGCAACGGACAAGCCTACGAGCAGTACTTC
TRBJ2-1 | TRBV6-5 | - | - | CASSWDKGSPYNEQFF | TGTGCCAGCAGTTGGGACAAAGGGAGCCCCTACAATGAGCAGTTCTTC
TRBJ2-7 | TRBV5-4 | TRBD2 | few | CASSASSGLNYEQYF | TGTGCCAGCAGCGCTTCTAGCGGGCTTAACTACGAGCAGTACTTC
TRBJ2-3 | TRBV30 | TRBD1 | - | CAWTSGDRDTDTQYF | TGTGCCTGGACGAGCGGGGACAGGGACACAGATACGCAGTATTTT
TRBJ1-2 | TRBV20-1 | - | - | CSARDRGYTF | TGCAGTGCTAGAGATCGTGGCTACACCTTC
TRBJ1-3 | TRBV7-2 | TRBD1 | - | CASSLTGGGNTIYF | TGTGCCAGCAGCTTAACAGGGGGTGGAAACACCATATATTTT
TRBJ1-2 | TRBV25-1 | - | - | CASSYEGRLGGYTF | TGTGCCAGCAGTTACGAGGGAAGGCTTGGCGGCTACACCTTC
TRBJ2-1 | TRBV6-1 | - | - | CASSQAGVEQFF | TGTGCCAGCAGCCAAGCAGGGGTTGAGCAGTTCTTC
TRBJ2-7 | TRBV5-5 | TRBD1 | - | CASSLPGQQPYEQYF | TGTGCCAGCAGCCTGCCGGGACAGCAGCCCTACGAGCAGTACTTC
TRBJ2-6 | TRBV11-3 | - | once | CASSLEYSFSGANVLTF | TGTGCCAGCAGCTTAGAGTACTCCTTCTCTGGGGCCAACGTCCTGACTTTC
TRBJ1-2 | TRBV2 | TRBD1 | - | CASNRQGGGYTF | TGTGCCAGCAATAGACAGGGCGGAGGCTACACCTTC
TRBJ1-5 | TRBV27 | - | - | CASSPTQGLAQPQHF | TGTGCCAGCAGTCCAACCCAGGGTTTGGCTCAGCCCCAGCATTTT
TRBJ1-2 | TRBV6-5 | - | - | CASSERLLYGYTF | TGTGCCAGCAGTGAGAGACTACTGTATGGCTACACCTTC
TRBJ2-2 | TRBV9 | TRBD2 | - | CASSVGGDFLDGGELFF | TGTGCCAGCAGCGTGGGGGGGGACTTCTTGGATGGCGGGGAGCTGTTTTTT
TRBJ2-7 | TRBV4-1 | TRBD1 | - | CASGPGQPPYEQYF | TGCGCCAGCGGTCCGGGACAGCCTCCCTACGAGCAGTACTTC
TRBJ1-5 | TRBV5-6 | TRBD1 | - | CASSLGAGTGNQPQHF | TGTGCCAGCAGCTTGGGGGCCGGGACAGGGAATCAGCCCCAGCATTTT
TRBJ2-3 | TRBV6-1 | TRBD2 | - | CASSAPSSGGTDTQYF | TGTGCCAGCAGTGCCCCCAGTAGCGGGGGAACAGATACGCAGTATTTT
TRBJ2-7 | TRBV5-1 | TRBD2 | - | CASRQLTGGPYEQYF | TGCGCCAGCAGGCAGCTAACGGGGGGGCCTTACGAGCAGTACTTC
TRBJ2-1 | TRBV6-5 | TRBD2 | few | CASSRGGRNEQFF | TGTGCCAGCAGCCGCGGGGGGAGGAATGAGCAGTTCTTC
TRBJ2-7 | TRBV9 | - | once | CASSVGRNDEQYF | TGTGCCAGCAGCGTAGGCAGAAACGACGAGCAGTACTTC
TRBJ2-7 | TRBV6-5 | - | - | CASSYSQGYEQYF | TGTGCCAGCAGTTACTCGCAGGGGTACGAGCAGTACTTC
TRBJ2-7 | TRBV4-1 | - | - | CASSHRHGGEQYF | TGCGCCAGCAGCCACCGCCACGGGGGCGAGCAGTACTTC
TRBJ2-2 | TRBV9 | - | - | CASNQRGQGSWELFF | TGTGCCAGCAATCAGAGAGGGCAGGGGAGCTGGGAGCTGTTTTTT
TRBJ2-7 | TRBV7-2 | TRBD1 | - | CASSLGGQYEQYF | TGTGCCAGCAGCTTAGGGGGACAGTACGAGCAGTACTTC
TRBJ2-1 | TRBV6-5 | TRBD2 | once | CASSPLAGGRYEQFF | TGTGCCAGCAGTCCACTAGCGGGGGGGCGATATGAGCAGTTCTTC
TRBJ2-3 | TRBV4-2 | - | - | CASSQSHTDTQYF | TGTGCCAGCAGCCAAAGCCACACAGATACGCAGTATTTT
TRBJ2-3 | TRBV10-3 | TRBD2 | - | CASSGGSDTQYF | TGTGCCTCAAGCGGGGGGTCAGATACGCAGTATTTT
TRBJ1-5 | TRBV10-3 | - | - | CATREGNQPQHF | TGTGCCACTAGGGAGGGCAATCAGCCCCAGCATTTT
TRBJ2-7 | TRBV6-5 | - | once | CASREGSHEQYF | TGTGCCAGCAGGGAGGGGAGCCACGAGCAGTACTTC
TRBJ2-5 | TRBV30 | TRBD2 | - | CAWTPGSSGGETQYF | TGTGCCTGGACCCCCGGCTCATCCGGGGGGGAGACCCAGTACTTC
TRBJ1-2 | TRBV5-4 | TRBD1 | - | CASRPGQDYGYTF | TGTGCCAGCAGGCCGGGACAGGACTATGGCTACACCTTC
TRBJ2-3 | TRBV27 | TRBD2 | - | CASGISGGSYPRDTQYF | TGTGCCAGCGGTATAAGCGGGGGGAGCTACCCAAGAGATACGCAGTATTTT
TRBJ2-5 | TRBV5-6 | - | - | CASSAGETQYF | TGTGCCAGCAGTGCGGGTGAGACCCAGTACTTC
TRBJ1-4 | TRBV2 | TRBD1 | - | CASRSTGEEKLFF | TGTGCCAGCAGATCTACAGGGGAGGAAAAACTGTTTTTT
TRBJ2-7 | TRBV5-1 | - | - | CASSLAGQLYEQYF | TGCGCCAGCAGCTTGGCGGGACAACTCTACGAGCAGTACTTC
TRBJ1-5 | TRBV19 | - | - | CASSTLGQQPQHF | TGTGCCAGTAGCACCCTCGGACAGCAGCCCCAGCATTTT
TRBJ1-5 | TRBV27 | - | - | CASSPQGYSNQPQHF | TGTGCCAGCAGTCCCCAGGGATATAGCAATCAGCCCCAGCATTTT
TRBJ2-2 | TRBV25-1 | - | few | CASSVTCGGAGTPGSCFF | -